The 23 T cell receptor beta chains presented below share a single source sample, sequenced in a study of PD-1 blockade in classical Hodgkin lymphoma. Regarding time point: newly diagnosed, previously untreated cHL patient sample. By magnetic negative selection, CD4+ T cells were purified from thawed PBMCs. TCRdb keeps only in-frame clones here, not all; method: immunoSEQ multiplex PCR. The sample consists of tens of thousands of clones, roughly nine tenths of them appearing once. Sequencing was carried out using CD4+ T cells from blood. These TCRs come from a human donor with classical Hodgkin lymphoma.

This sequence joins TRBV6-6 and TRBJ1-6, with unresolved D. CDR3 length equals 12 residues. CDR1 MNHNY and CDR2 SVGAGI come from the germline V gene (reference sequence). V dropped 5 bases and J dropped 2 bases, with 1 base sitting between them. This CDR3 is CASSPYNSPLHF. CDR3 bases: TGTGCCAGCAGTCCCTATAATTCACCCCTCCACTTT.

The chain joins TRBV7-2 to TRBJ2-5, with 8 bases identical to TRBD1. CDR3 size: 14 residues. With V trimmed by 3 bases and J by 5 bases, 5 bases remained unmatched. CDR1 and CDR2 (germline): SGHTA, FQGNSA. CDR3 DNA: TGTGCCAGCAGCTTTGGACAGGGATGGGAGACCCAGTACTTC. Protein: CASSFGQGWETQYF.

The chain employs TRBV28 and TRBJ2-3; TRBD2 is a possible D gene (5 bases). Per germline, CDR1 MDHEN and CDR2 SYDVKM. The CDR3 sequence is 12 residues long. Trimming shortened V by 7 bases and J by 3 bases, and 8 bases separated the two germline ends. CDR3 in DNA: TGTGCCAGCACCCCGGGGACAGATACGCAGTATTTT. This translates into CASTPGTDTQYF.

The chain combines TRBV19 with TRBJ1-5; D uncertain. The germline CDR1 and CDR2 sequences are LNHDA and SQIVND (reference sequence). This CDR3 has 16 residues. V lost 6 bases to trimming and J lost 2 bases, with 17 bases between them. The CDR3 sequence is CASRPVGREGNQPQHF. In DNA, the CDR3 is TGTGCCAGTAGGCCGGTGGGTAGGGAGGGCAATCAGCCCCAGCATTTT.

In DNA, the CDR3 is TGTGCCAGCAGCTCCAGGACAGGGGATTTCACCGGGGAGCTGTTTTTT. This gives the protein CASSSRTGDFTGELFF. The chain carries TRBV7-2 and TRBJ2-2; TRBD1 agrees at 9 bases. Trimming took 4 bases from V and 4 from J; bases not matched to a gene: 7. This CDR3 is built from 16 residues. The germline CDR1 and CDR2 sequences are SGHTA and FQGNSA.

This clone was counted a few times. This chain uses TRBV29-1 with TRBJ1-4; D remains unclear. V was cut by 4 bases and J by 8 bases, with 8 bases left in between. CDR1 is SQVTM and CDR2 is ANQGSEA in the germline V gene. The CDR3 totals 11 residues. The CDR3 is CSVGEAEKLFF. Written as DNA, the CDR3 is TGCAGCGTTGGGGAAGCGGAAAAACTGTTTTTT.

This clone was observed once. The V call is TRBV7-2, the J call TRBJ2-7, with D tentatively TRBD2 (5 bases). Trimming shortened V by 0 bases and J by 4 bases, and 10 bases separated the two germline ends. The germline CDR1 and CDR2 sequences are SGHTA and FQGNSA. The CDR3 contains 14 residues. The CDR3 region is CASSLAIGEYEQYF. In nucleotides, the CDR3 is TGTGCCAGCAGCTTAGCGATCGGGGAGTACGAGCAGTACTTC.

The chain has TRBV6-1 and TRBJ1-4; D is uncertain. There are 15 residues in the CDR3. The V end was cut by 3 bases, the J end by 7 bases, with 15 bases between. Germline loops: CDR1 MNHNS, CDR2 SASEGT. CDR3 amino acids: CASSEYGMLTEKLFF. The CDR3 DNA reads as TGTGCCAGCAGTGAGTATGGGATGCTCACTGAAAAACTGTTTTTT.

The chain uses TRBV7-3 and TRBJ2-2; 9 bases line up with TRBD1. Per germline, CDR1 SGHTA and CDR2 FQGTGA. V lost 4 bases, J lost 4 bases, and 4 bases stayed unmatched. This CDR3 comprises 15 residues. In DNA, the CDR3 is TGTGCCAGCAGCTCACAGGGGGCAGGCACCGGGGAGCTGTTTTTT. This gives the protein CASSSQGAGTGELFF.

The V call is TRBV5-1, the J call TRBJ2-1; 7 bases line up with TRBD2. Germline V CDR1 and CDR2: SGHRS, YFSETQ. The CDR3 totals 16 residues. Trimming removed 1 base from V and 3 bases from J; junction bases left unmatched: 7. Here the CDR3 DNA reads TGCGCCAGCAGCTTGCAACGGGGGGACTTCTACAATGAGCAGTTCTTC. Translation: CASSLQRGDFYNEQFF.

The chain has TRBV5-1 and TRBJ2-5, with TRBD2 identical over 15 bases. This CDR3 region has 16 residues. V trimming: 3 bases; J trimming: 5 bases; junction bases outside the gene matches: 5. Germline assignment: CDR1 SGHRS and CDR2 YFSETQ. DNA of the CDR3: TGCGCCAGCAGCTCTGGACTAGCGGGAGGGAGGGAGACCCAGTACTTC. It is translated as CASSSGLAGGRETQYF.

The V and J genes are TRBV18 and TRBJ2-4; D may be TRBD1 or TRBD2 (5 bases each). Per the germline V gene, CDR1 is KGHSH and CDR2 is LQKENI. The V end was cut by 4 bases, the J end by 0 bases, with 7 bases between. The CDR3 runs to 14 residues. CDR3 loop: CASSRGTAKNIQYF. The CDR3, as DNA: TGTGCCAGCTCACGAGGGACAGCCAAAAACATTCAGTACTTC.

The gene calls are TRBV7-9 and TRBJ2-2, with D unclear. V lost 2 bases to trimming and J lost 8 bases, with 12 bases between them. This CDR3 region has 14 residues. Germline loops: CDR1 SEHNR, CDR2 FQNEAQ (reference sequence). The CDR3 nucleotides are TGTGCCAGCAGCTTATCGCTCGAGGTTGGGGAGCTGTTTTTT. Translation: CASSLSLEVGELFF.

V usage is TRBV19 and J usage is TRBJ1-2; possible D gene TRBD1, 5 bases. Trimming shortened V by 7 bases and J by 8 bases, and 14 bases separated the two germline ends. Germline lookup yields CDR1 LNHDA and CDR2 SQIVND (reference sequence). CDR3 length: 12 residues. The CDR3 reads CASKRGRTGYTF. CDR3 nucleotides: TGTGCCAGTAAAAGGGGCAGAACCGGCTACACCTTC.

The J gene is TRBJ2-7, the V gene TRBV6-5, with D perhaps TRBD1 or TRBD2 (7 bases each). Trimming pared 2 bases from V and 2 bases from J, leaving 10 bases between. CDR3 length equals 14 residues. Per the germline V gene, CDR1 is MNHEY and CDR2 is SVGAGI. The CDR3, as DNA: TGTGCCAGCAGTTACGGGAGGGGGCCCTACGAGCAGTACTTC. It is translated as CASSYGRGPYEQYF.

This clone is a singleton in its sample. The J gene is TRBJ2-1, the V gene TRBV5-1; D might be TRBD1 (5 bases). The CDR3 sequence is 15 residues long. V gave up 4 bases and J gave up 5 bases, with 16 bases separating them. Germline CDR1 and CDR2: SGHRS and YFSETQ. This chain's CDR3 is CASSGWGEPNNEQFF. In nucleotides, the CDR3 is TGCGCCAGCAGCGGATGGGGCGAACCAAACAATGAGCAGTTCTTC.

This clone showed up just a few times. This chain joins TRBV5-4 and TRBJ2-7; 11 bases are shared with TRBD1. This CDR3 has 16 residues. V dropped 3 bases and J dropped 2; count of bases not matched to a gene: 7. Germline V gives CDR1 SGHNT, CDR2 YYREEE (reference sequence). CDR3 nucleotides: TGTGCCAGCAGCTCAGAGCCGGGACAGGGGGCCTACGAGCAGTACTTC. This sequence encodes CASSSEPGQGAYEQYF. The whole variable domain, remainder taken from reference TRBV5-4 and TRBJ2-7, is ETGVTQSPTHLIKTRGQQVTLRCSSQSGHNTVSWYQQALGQGPQFIFQYYREEENGRGNFPPRFSGLQFPNYSSELNVNALELDDSALYLCASSSEPGQGAYEQYFGPGTRLTVT.

The V call is TRBV5-4, the J call TRBJ2-7; D remains unclear. V gave up 0 bases and J gave up 4 bases, with 8 bases separating them. The CDR3 consists of 13 residues. Germline CDR1 is SGHNT and CDR2 is YYREEE (reference sequence). CDR3 amino acids: CASSLGGRYEQYF. CDR3 bases: TGTGCCAGCAGCTTGGGGGGTAGGTACGAGCAGTACTTC.

This rearrangement joins TRBV9 to TRBJ2-1; the D gene is possibly TRBD1 (6 bases). V lost 0 bases, J lost 0 bases, and 10 bases lay in between. Germline V gives CDR1 SGDLS, CDR2 YYNGEE. This CDR3 has 16 amino acids. The DNA of the CDR3 is TGTGCCAGCAGCGTAGCTGGGGGCGGCTCCTACAATGAGCAGTTCTTC. The encoded protein is CASSVAGGGSYNEQFF.

V is TRBV6-5 and J is TRBJ2-3; D tentatively fits TRBD1 or TRBD2 (5 bases each). Deletions cut 1 base from V and 1 base from J, with 9 bases between. The CDR3 runs to 15 residues. Germline V CDR1 and CDR2: MNHEY, SVGAGI. CDR3: CASSYWGSGTDTQYF. The CDR3 nucleotides are TGTGCCAGCAGTTACTGGGGGAGTGGCACAGATACGCAGTATTTT.

This clone was picked up a small number of times. This chain connects TRBV7-9 to TRBJ1-1; 7 positions agree with TRBD1. The length of the CDR3 is 14 residues. From germline, CDR1 is SEHNR and CDR2 FQNEAQ (reference sequence). Germline trimming cut 8 bases from V and 0 bases from J; bases unmatched to any gene: 6. The chain's CDR3 is CASGGGTVNTEAFF. Here the CDR3 DNA reads TGTGCCAGCGGGGGAGGGACAGTGAACACTGAAGCTTTCTTT.

This clone has only a few counts. The chain couples TRBV6-6 to TRBJ2-1; 9 nucleotides align to TRBD2. The CDR3 has 15 amino acids. Germline V gives CDR1 MNHNY, CDR2 SVGAGI (reference sequence). The ends lost 0 bases at V and 9 bases at J; junction bases unmatched: 6. Written as DNA, the CDR3 is TGTGCCAGCAGTTACTCAGCTAGCGGGAAGTCTGAGCAGTTCTTC. Protein sequence: CASSYSASGKSEQFF.

The chain carries TRBV6-1 and TRBJ2-3, with 7 bases lining up with TRBD2. Germline trimming cut 2 bases from V and 4 bases from J; bases unmatched to any gene: 6. This CDR3 has 15 amino acids. Germline CDR1 is MNHNS and CDR2 is SASEGT. The CDR3 here is CASSEFAGVSDTQYF. The CDR3 nucleotides are TGTGCCAGCAGTGAATTCGCGGGAGTTTCAGATACGCAGTATTTT.